One sample yielded the 32 T cell receptor beta chains listed below, sequenced in a study of T cell repertoires in cytomegalovirus infection. Their recognized antigens are unknown. TCRdb re-called the reads with MiXCR, one entry per CDR3 protein. The sample shows some 560,000 distinct CDR3 sequences, 40% of them seen only once. This specimen consisted of cultured PBMCs, obtained from culture after CMV antigen stimulation. The source of these receptors is a human donor in good health (CMV status not recorded). Some clones in this sample may be carry-over from other donors' samples.

The chain carries TRBV27 and TRBJ2-1; D might be TRBD1 (5 bases). The germline V and J ends were trimmed by 2 bases and 3 bases, with 14 bases remaining between them. Germline assignment: CDR1 MNHEY and CDR2 SMNVEV (reference sequence). The CDR3 runs 16 residues. CDR3 DNA sequence: TGTGCCAGCAGTTTAAGTGGGGCTTATGTCTACAATGAGCAGTTCTTC. It codes for CASSLSGAYVYNEQFF.

A few counts support this clonotype. The rearrangement joins TRBV7-8 to TRBJ2-3; 7 nucleotides align to TRBD2. CDR3 length: 15 amino acids. The germline V gene has CDR1 SGHVS and CDR2 FQNEAQ. With V trimmed by 4 bases and J by 6 bases, 10 bases remained unmatched. The CDR3 region is CASSSGGFKGDTQYF. The CDR3 DNA is TGTGCCAGCAGCTCCGGGGGGTTCAAGGGGGATACGCAGTATTTT.

The chain employs TRBV6-2 or TRBV6-3 and TRBJ2-5, with 7 nucleotides matching TRBD1. Losses at the gene ends were 8 bases for V and 5 bases for J; bases not matched to a gene: 17. Germline loops: CDR1 MNHEY, CDR2 SVGEGT. The CDR3 length is 16 residues. This CDR3 is CASGRIGQAALETQYF. CDR3 nucleotides: TGTGCCAGCGGCCGGATTGGACAGGCCGCTCTGGAGACCCAGTACTTC.

The gene calls are TRBV27 and TRBJ2-7; D call uncertain. The V gene's germline CDR1 is MNHEY and CDR2 SMNVEV (reference sequence). V shed 3 bases and J shed 2 bases, with 14 bases lying between them. The CDR3 is 15 amino acids. The CDR3: CASSFGVTGTYEQYF. The DNA for the CDR3 is TGTGCCAGCAGTTTTGGGGTGACTGGAACCTACGAGCAGTACTTC.

The chain recombines TRBV7-9 with TRBJ2-3; D call uncertain. Trimming left V 5 bases short and J 3 bases short, with 15 bases between. CDR3 size: 15 residues. Germline CDR1 and CDR2: SEHNR and FQNEAQ (reference sequence). The CDR3 reads CASSLLGPGTDTQYF. CDR3 bases: TGTGCCAGCAGCCTTCTTGGACCCGGGACAGATACGCAGTATTTT.

The chain carries TRBV27 and TRBJ1-2; a weak D match, TRBD1 (5 bases). Germline values: CDR1 MNHEY, CDR2 SMNVEV (reference sequence). V was cut by 3 bases and J by 8 bases, with 16 bases left in between. The length of the CDR3 is 14 residues. The DNA of the CDR3 is TGTGCCAGCAGTTTCCGCCACGGGGGTAGAGGCTACACCTTC. Protein product: CASSFRHGGRGYTF.

This clonotype was counted only a few times. In nucleotides, the CDR3 is TGTGCCAGCAGCTTAGGGCAGGGCGCCGGAAAACTGTTTTTT. Its translation: CASSLGQGAGKLFF. The rearrangement uses TRBV7-2 and TRBJ1-4, with D maybe TRBD1 (5 bases). V was clipped by 1 base and J by 10 bases, with 13 bases between them. The CDR3 is made up of 14 amino acids. In germline, CDR1 is SGHTA, CDR2 FQGNSA.

This clonotype was found a few times. The chain is built from TRBV7-6 and TRBJ1-5, with 7 bases aligning to TRBD1. Germline values: CDR1 SGHVS, CDR2 FNYEAQ. The CDR3 is 17 residues long. V gave up 2 bases and J gave up 0 bases; unmatched junction bases: 7. CDR3 loop: CASSLFAGGTSNQPQHF. The DNA for the CDR3 is TGTGCCAGCAGCTTATTTGCAGGGGGTACTAGCAATCAGCCCCAGCATTTT.

This sequence joins TRBV10-1 and TRBJ2-1; TRBD2 matches at 7 bases. Germline V gene data show CDR1 as WNHNN and CDR2 as SYGVQD (reference sequence). The V and J ends lost 0 bases and 4 bases, in that order; junction bases with no gene match: 21. The CDR3 runs to 21 residues. Here the CDR3 DNA reads TGCGCCAGCAGTGAGTCCAGAGCGGGATGGGGATCGATTACAAATTACAATGAGCAGTTCTTC. It is translated as CASSESRAGWGSITNYNEQFF.

This sequence joins TRBV20-1 and TRBJ2-1, with D unclear. Per the germline V gene, CDR1 is DFQATT and CDR2 is SNEGSKA (reference sequence). This CDR3 contains 16 residues. V dropped 0 bases and J dropped 8 bases, with 20 bases sitting between them. The CDR3 coding sequence is TGCAGTGCTAGAGATCTGAGGATAGGAGAGCAGCATGAGCAGTTCTTC. This encodes CSARDLRIGEQHEQFF.

This clonotype was found a few times. The J gene is TRBJ2-6, the V gene TRBV28; D remains ambiguous. Trimming pared 8 bases from V and 2 bases from J, leaving 7 bases between. The CDR3 runs to 13 residues. CDR1 and CDR2 (germline): MDHEN, SYDVKM. CDR3 sequence: CASSDPGANVLTF. CDR3 in DNA: TGTGCCAGCTCCGACCCTGGGGCCAACGTCCTGACTTTC.

Only a few counts were recorded for this clonotype. This chain uses TRBV19 with TRBJ2-1, with 10 bases that match TRBD1. J was trimmed by 3 bases and V by 4 bases; bases with no gene match: 0. CDR1 and CDR2 (germline): LNHDA, SQIVND (reference sequence). The CDR3 length is 14 residues. The CDR3 loop is CASSRDRGYNEQFF. The CDR3 DNA reads as TGTGCCAGTAGTAGGGACAGGGGCTACAATGAGCAGTTCTTC. The full variable domain, its missing parts supplied by reference TRBV19 and TRBJ2-1, is DGGITQSPKYLFRKEGQNVTLSCEQNLNHDAMYWYRQDPGQGLRLIYYSQIVNDFQKGDIAEGYSVSREKKESFPLTVTSAQKNPTAFYLCASSRDRGYNEQFFGPGTRLTVL.

The rearrangement links TRBV5-4 to TRBJ2-1, with 8 bases matching TRBD2. The J segment lost 5 bases and the V segment lost 0 bases, leaving 10 bases of the junction unmatched. This CDR3 comprises 17 residues. Looked up from germline, CDR1 is SGHNT and CDR2 is YYREEE (reference sequence). The CDR3, as DNA: TGTGCCAGCAGCTTGGATTTGGCGGGAGGCTTTAACAATGAGCAGTTCTTC. It yields the protein CASSLDLAGGFNNEQFF.

V is TRBV6-6 and J is TRBJ2-7; 9 positions agree with TRBD2. The CDR3 consists of 17 residues. CDR1 MNHNY and CDR2 SVGAGI come from the germline V gene (reference sequence). J gave up 1 base and V 1 base, and 8 bases lay outside the gene matches. The CDR3, as DNA: TGTGCCAGCAGTTACTTGTCGGCGGGAGGGCCGTCCTACGAGCAGTACTTC. Amino acid sequence: CASSYLSAGGPSYEQYF.

This clonotype was recorded only once. This chain connects TRBV7-9 to TRBJ2-7, with 7 bases that match TRBD2. CDR1 and CDR2 from the germline V gene are SEHNR and FQNEAQ (reference sequence). CDR3 length: 17 amino acids. J gave up 3 bases and V 5 bases, and 16 bases lay outside the gene matches. DNA for the CDR3: TGTGCCAGCAGCGCCCTGATAGGGCGGGAGAATAGCTACGAGCAGTACTTC. Amino acid sequence: CASSALIGRENSYEQYF.

This chain connects TRBV6-5 to TRBJ2-7, with 11 bases lining up with TRBD1. Germline-derived CDR1 and CDR2 are MNHEY and SVGAGI. The junction had 10 bases not matched to a gene; V was cut back by 5 bases and J by 7 bases. The CDR3 length is 15 residues. The CDR3 nucleotides read TGTGCCAGCAGTAGGGGAGGACAGGGGGCTACGGAGCAGTACTTC. This codes for CASSRGGQGATEQYF.

The chain is built from TRBV5-1 and TRBJ2-7; D is unresolved. V lost 1 base and J 3 bases, leaving 23 bases between the germline ends. The germline CDR1 and CDR2 sequences are SGHRS and YFSETQ. This CDR3 is 18 amino acids long. Here the CDR3 reads CASSLSSPLFLTSYEQYF. The CDR3 DNA follows: TGCGCCAGCAGCTTGTCTTCCCCCCTATTCCTAACCAGCTACGAGCAGTACTTC.

V is TRBV24-1 and J is TRBJ2-2; D is tentatively TRBD1 or TRBD2 (6 bases each). V gave up 3 bases and J gave up 3 bases, with 10 bases separating them. The germline V gene encodes CDR1 KGHDR and CDR2 SFDVKD. CDR3 size: 15 residues. This chain's CDR3 is CATSDAGGYTGELFF. The CDR3 DNA sequence: TGTGCCACCAGTGATGCCGGGGGCTACACCGGGGAGCTGTTTTTT.

The sample holds one count of this clonotype. This chain joins TRBV7-9 and TRBJ2-2; 7 nucleotides line up with TRBD2. In germline, CDR1 is SEHNR, CDR2 FQNEAQ (reference sequence). The CDR3 sequence is 14 residues long. This CDR3 is CAMVTRLADGELFF. CDR3 nucleotides: TGTGCGATGGTAACGCGGCTAGCGGACGGGGAGCTGTTTTTT.

A word on this clonotype: This may come from a read error, since a much larger clone is one base off. V usage is TRBV7-2 and J usage is TRBJ2-1; 7 bases map to TRBD1. Germline lookup yields CDR1 SGHTA and CDR2 FQGNSA. The CDR3 consists of 16 residues. The CDR3 nucleotides are TGTGCCAGCAGCACCCCGACAGGGAGCCTCTACAATAAGCAGTTCTTC. Translated, it gives CASSTPTGSLYNKQFF.

This rearrangement joins TRBV6-1 to TRBJ1-2; a possible D gene is TRBD1 (5 bases). Trimming removed 1 base at V and 2 bases at J, with 8 bases between. The CDR3 consists of 14 residues. Germline CDR1 reads MNHNS; CDR2 reads SASEGT. CDR3 in DNA: TGTGCCAGCAGTGAAGGGGGGGGAAACTATGGCTACACCTTC. It translates to CASSEGGGNYGYTF.

The chain employs TRBV7-8 and TRBJ2-2; 7 bases line up with TRBD2. V dropped 6 bases and J dropped 1; count of bases not matched to a gene: 17. The CDR3 length is 19 residues. From germline, CDR1 is SGHVS and CDR2 FQNEAQ. CDR3 sequence (DNA): TGTGCCAGCAGACCACGTGCCCCGACTAGCTCTCGGAACACCGGGGAGCTGTTTTTT. This codes for CASRPRAPTSSRNTGELFF.

A few counts support this clonotype. The chain couples TRBV10-3 to TRBJ2-5; TRBD2 agrees at 8 bases. This CDR3 spans 17 amino acids. V dropped 4 bases and J dropped 2; count of bases not matched to a gene: 12. Germline V gives CDR1 ENHRY, CDR2 SYGVKD. CDR3 nucleotide sequence: TGTGCCATCAGTGGGGGGGGAACTAGCGGCAGACAAGAGACCCAGTACTTC. Its protein product is CAISGGGTSGRQETQYF.

The table lists this clonotype with a few counts. The gene calls are TRBV28 and TRBJ2-4, with TRBD1 identical over 11 bases. The CDR3 totals 15 residues. The junction had 9 bases not matched to a gene; V was cut back by 6 bases and J by 8 bases. From germline, CDR1 is MDHEN and CDR2 SYDVKM. CDR3 sequence (DNA): TGTGCCAGCAGCCCCCGGACAGGGGGCTGGGACATTCAGTACTTC. It specifies CASSPRTGGWDIQYF.

This clonotype appeared a few times. As DNA, the CDR3 is TGTGCCAGCAGCTTAGGGGACAGATATGCCGGGGAGCTGTTTTTT. Protein: CASSLGDRYAGELFF. V usage is TRBV7-6 and J usage is TRBJ2-2; 7 bases agree with TRBD1. Germline lookup yields CDR1 SGHVS and CDR2 FNYEAQ. The CDR3 runs 15 residues. With V trimmed by 1 base and J by 6 bases, 5 bases remained unmatched.

This chain joins TRBV10-1 and TRBJ2-1; D perhaps matches TRBD1 (6 bases). V shed 5 bases and J shed 0 bases, with 17 bases lying between them. Germline V lookup: CDR1 WNHNN, CDR2 SYGVQD (reference sequence). This CDR3 is built from 17 residues. CDR3 amino acids: CASSTSGTYSSYNEQFF. The CDR3 coding sequence is TGCGCCAGCAGTACCTCCGGGACATATAGCTCCTACAATGAGCAGTTCTTC.

The rearrangement links TRBV4-2 to TRBJ2-5; possibly TRBD1 or TRBD2 for D (7 bases each). Germline V gene data show CDR1 as LGHNA and CDR2 as YNFKEQ. This CDR3 spans 15 amino acids. V was cut by 2 bases and J by 5 bases, with 15 bases left in between. CDR3 coding DNA: TGTGCCAGCAGCCAAACCAGGGGGGGTCAGGAGACCCAGTACTTC. It encodes CASSQTRGGQETQYF.

This clonotype was observed a few times. The V call is TRBV5-1, the J call TRBJ1-2; tentative D call: TRBD1 (5 bases). Germline CDR1 SGHRS, CDR2 YFSETQ. V lost 0 bases to trimming and J lost 0 bases, with 9 bases between them. The CDR3 is 15 residues long. The CDR3 sequence: CASSLEVRANYGYTF. The DNA of the CDR3 is TGCGCCAGCAGCTTGGAGGTCAGGGCTAACTATGGCTACACCTTC.

The J gene is TRBJ2-1, the V gene TRBV2; maybe TRBD2 (6 bases). The CDR3 spans 15 residues. Trimming cost V 9 bases and J 2 bases, with 17 bases left between them. In germline, CDR1 is SNHLY, CDR2 FYNNEI. The CDR3 reads CASGVGRETYNEQFF. The CDR3 DNA reads as TGTGCCAGTGGGGTCGGGCGGGAAACCTACAATGAGCAGTTCTTC. The complete variable domain, with remaining parts taken from reference TRBV2 and TRBJ2-1, reads EPEVTQTPSHQVTQMGQEVILRCVPISNHLYFYWYRQILGQKVEFLVSFYNNEISEKSEIFDDQFSVERPDGSNFTLKIRSTKLEDSAMYFCASGVGRETYNEQFFGPGTRLTVL.

This clonotype was seen more than once but under ten times. The rearrangement uses TRBV6-2 or TRBV6-3 and TRBJ2-7; unclear D gene. The CDR3 sequence is 12 residues long. Per germline, CDR1 MNHEY and CDR2 SVGEGT. V lost 5 bases and J lost 3, with 8 bases in between. Here the CDR3 reads CASSRVLYEQYF. For the CDR3, the DNA is TGTGCCAGCAGTCGAGTCCTCTACGAGCAGTACTTC.

This clonotype has at least ten counts. This sequence joins TRBV7-6 and TRBJ2-7; a possible D gene is TRBD2 (5 bases). With 5 bases removed from V and 0 bases from J, the gap between germline ends came to 17 bases. The germline gives CDR1 SGHVS, CDR2 FNYEAQ. The CDR3 extends over 16 amino acids. This CDR3 is CASSPNRDPSSYEQYF. CDR3 DNA: TGTGCCAGCAGCCCTAACCGGGATCCTAGCTCCTACGAGCAGTACTTC.

The chain links TRBV27 to TRBJ2-6, with D uncertain. V lost 4 bases to trimming and J lost 0 bases, with 13 bases between them. This CDR3 region has 17 residues. Germline CDR1 and CDR2: MNHEY and SMNVEV (reference sequence). The CDR3 is CASSSLYVASGANVLTF. The CDR3 nucleotides read TGTGCCAGCAGTTCACTCTATGTGGCCTCTGGGGCCAACGTCCTGACTTTC.